This entry lists 15 T cell receptor beta chains sequenced from one sample in a study of blood T cell repertoires in COVID-19 (TCRdb year 2020). To prepare the library, the immunoSEQ multiplex PCR assay was applied. TCRdb stores this immuneACCESS table with in-frame sequences only. Part of the clones is absent; in the studies checked, under half of the shortfall reflects unresolved V genes, and no reason is known for the rest. The sample includes around 170,000 clones, with approximately 88% observed a single time. Jointly, the top ten make up about 4.1% of the sample. Sequenced input: peripheral blood. These receptors were collected from a woman aged 30 to 39 with acute or convalescent COVID-19.

This clone has a single count. J is TRBJ1-4 and V is TRBV19; D gene unclear. Germline assignment: CDR1 LNHDA and CDR2 SQIVND (reference sequence). Trimming left V 9 bases short and J 5 bases short, with 16 bases between. This CDR3 is 14 amino acids long. Here the CDR3 reads CASRPYFRNEKLFF. The CDR3 nucleotides are TGTGCCAGCCGTCCTTACTTTCGGAATGAAAAACTGTTTTTT.

The rearrangement uses TRBV7-2 and TRBJ2-3, with a tentative D call TRBD2 (6 bases). V shed 2 bases and J shed 0 bases, with 12 bases lying between them. The CDR3 contains 16 residues. CDR1 SGHTA and CDR2 FQGNSA come from the germline V gene. The CDR3 spells CASSLPRGTSTDTQYF. CDR3 coding DNA: TGTGCCAGCAGCTTACCCCGGGGGACTAGCACAGATACGCAGTATTTT.

As regards this clone: The identical CDR3 is also encoded by other nucleotide sequences in the sample. The chain uses TRBV24-1 and TRBJ1-3; unclear D gene. With 3 bases removed from V and 0 bases from J, the gap between germline ends came to 8 bases. CDR3 length: 15 residues. Germline CDR1 and CDR2: KGHDR and SFDVKD. CDR3 region: CATSDPRTSGNTIYF. The DNA for the CDR3 is TGTGCCACCAGTGATCCCAGAACCTCTGGAAACACCATATATTTT.

This sequence joins TRBV28 and TRBJ1-1; 9 bases fit TRBD1. Per germline, CDR1 MDHEN and CDR2 SYDVKM. With 1 base clipped from V and 5 bases from J, the junction kept 5 bases outside the gene matches. This CDR3 comprises 15 residues. In nucleotides, the CDR3 is TGTGCCAGCAGTTTATTCTTCGGGACAGGGACTGAAGCTTTCTTT. This sequence encodes CASSLFFGTGTEAFF.

The chain is built from TRBV19 and TRBJ1-5, with D perhaps TRBD1 (5 bases). CDR1 LNHDA and CDR2 SQIVND come from the germline V gene (reference sequence). The CDR3 sequence is 15 residues long. The V gene lost 1 base and the J gene lost 6 bases, with 13 bases spanning the gap. This chain's CDR3 is CASSIGSGARQPQHF. In DNA form, the CDR3 reads TGTGCCAGTAGTATAGGGAGCGGGGCGCGTCAGCCCCAGCATTTT.

This chain uses TRBV13 with TRBJ1-4; TRBD1 might be the D (5 bases). Per germline, CDR1 PRHDT and CDR2 FYEKMQ (reference sequence). With 2 bases removed from V and 8 bases from J, the gap between germline ends came to 6 bases. The CDR3 loop spans 12 amino acids. This CDR3 is CASSLPGEKLFF. For the CDR3, the DNA is TGTGCCAGCAGCTTACCAGGGGAAAAACTGTTTTTT.

In this sample, this clone turned up a few times. This is likely a read error, given that the CDR3 carries no conserved phenylalanine or tryptophan at its end. The DNA is left out, because the CDR3 cannot be placed on it with certainty; the CDR3 is given as TCRdb lists it. This chain joins TRBV2 and TRBJ1-1. CDR1 and CDR2 from the germline V gene are SNHLY and FYNNEI. Including both end residues, the CDR3 is 15 amino acids long. The CDR3 protein is CASSESPTRPASRAV.

There are a few counts of this clone. The chain employs TRBV3-1 (or the pseudogene TRBV3-2) and TRBJ1-4; 8 nucleotides agree with TRBD1. Germline CDR1 LGHDT, CDR2 YNNKEL (reference sequence). Losses at the gene ends were 1 base for V and 11 bases for J; bases not matched to a gene: 18. The CDR3 length is 18 residues. The CDR3, as DNA: TGTGCCAGCAGCCAAGTTTACCCCGGGGGGACAGGAGGGTTGAAACTGTTTTTT. It yields the protein CASSQVYPGGTGGLKLFF.

This chain connects TRBV7-9 to TRBJ2-7, with TRBD2 matching 7 bases. The length of the CDR3 is 14 residues. The germline gives CDR1 SEHNR, CDR2 FQNEAQ (reference sequence). Unmatched junction bases numbered 11, after V lost 9 bases and J lost 3 bases. CDR3 DNA sequence: TGTGCCAGTACGGATGGACTAGTCGTCTACGAGCAGTACTTC. Protein product: CASTDGLVVYEQYF.

V usage is TRBV12-3 or TRBV12-4 and J usage is TRBJ1-1, with TRBD1 matching 10 bases. V lost 5 bases, J lost 5 bases, and 2 bases stayed unmatched. CDR3 length: 13 amino acids. The CDR3 DNA sequence: TGTGCCAGCAGTCCGGGACAGGGGACTGAAGCTTTCTTT. Amino acids: CASSPGQGTEAFF.

This sequence joins TRBV10-2 and TRBJ2-7; tentative D call: TRBD1 (6 bases). Trimming took off 7 bases at V and 1 base at J, with 14 bases between the two ends. Germline V gene sequence: CDR1 WSHSY, CDR2 SAAADI. This CDR3 has 14 amino acids. The CDR3: CASTSGAFSYEQYF. The CDR3, as DNA: TGCGCCAGCACCTCAGGGGCGTTTTCCTACGAGCAGTACTTC.

The J gene is TRBJ1-2, the V gene TRBV7-9, with a tentative D call TRBD1 (5 bases). The germline CDR1 and CDR2 sequences are SEHNR and FQNEAQ (reference sequence). The CDR3 sequence is 14 residues long. V shed 2 bases and J shed 2 bases, with 9 bases lying between them. CDR3: CASSLLWGNYGYTF. The CDR3 DNA reads TGTGCCAGCAGCTTATTGTGGGGCAACTATGGCTACACCTTC.

The V call is TRBV6-1, the J call TRBJ2-5, with 8 positions matching TRBD2. The CDR3 sequence is 15 residues long. Looked up from germline, CDR1 is MNHNS and CDR2 is SASEGT. Trimming removed 1 base from V and 5 bases from J; junction bases left unmatched: 6. CDR3 amino acids: CASSEGGTRGETQYF. The CDR3 nucleotides are TGTGCCAGCAGTGAAGGGGGGACTAGAGGGGAGACCCAGTACTTC.

The chain joins TRBV28 to TRBJ1-1; D possibly corresponds to TRBD1 (6 bases). With 7 bases removed from V and 11 bases from J, the gap between germline ends came to 17 bases. Germline V CDR1 and CDR2: MDHEN, SYDVKM. The CDR3 has 12 residues. The CDR3 spells CASIRGAREAFF. CDR3 nucleotide sequence: TGTGCCAGCATCCGGGGGGCGCGAGAGGCTTTCTTT.

The chain couples TRBV18 to TRBJ2-1, with a possible D match to TRBD1 (6 bases). The germline V and J ends were trimmed by 1 base and 4 bases, with 11 bases remaining between them. Germline assignment: CDR1 KGHSH and CDR2 LQKENI. The CDR3 is 15 amino acids. The CDR3 loop is CASSPQGVGYNEQFF. CDR3 in DNA: TGTGCCAGCTCACCACAGGGGGTGGGATACAATGAGCAGTTCTTC.